The clone carrying this TCR beta chain was seen once. This CDR3 comprises 15 residues. CDR1 and CDR2 (germline): LGHDT, YNNKEL (reference sequence). With 4 bases removed from V and 5 bases from J, the gap between germline ends came to 17 bases. TCRdb's copy holds only in-frame clones and misses some; the assay was immunoSEQ multiplex PCR. The sample holds under 350,000 clones, around 90% seen once. The source of the sample is a study of blood T cell repertoires in COVID-19. V gene TRBV3-1 (or the pseudogene TRBV3-2) combines with J gene TRBJ1-2; TRBD1 is a possible D gene (5 bases). The sequenced sample was PBMCs or T cells enriched from blood (not recorded which). The origin of this receptor is a middle-aged woman who had recovered from COVID-19. The CDR3 DNA reads as TGTGCCAGCAGCCTTTCGAAAAGGGGTTGGTATGGCTACACCTTC. Its translation: CASSLSKRGWYGYTF.